This T cell receptor (beta chain) was observed in a study of T cells after yellow fever vaccination. Study-wide findings and caveats: The study noted that FACS-sorted repertoires could contain abundant clonotypes contaminating from the bulk population.

Universal primer sites and UMIs were introduced during 5'RACE template-switching synthesis of TCR cDNA. Via MiXCR, TCRdb re-called the 5' RACE reads, giving one row per CDR3 protein. The sample records some 100,000 distinct CDR3 sequences, more than 5.5% being singletons. This CDR3 spans 13 amino acids. Germline-derived CDR1 and CDR2 are KGHSH and LQKENI. The V gene lost 3 bases and the J gene lost 3 bases, with 8 bases spanning the gap. This clonotype was seen repeatedly, ten times or more. Its matching antigen is unknown. The rearrangement links TRBV18 to TRBJ2-5; D remains unclear. Source: CD4+ T cells sorted from PBMCs, taken more than 35 days after the first yellow fever vaccination. The sequence came from a man aged 18 to 30 who received the YFV17D yellow fever vaccine. The CDR3 protein is CASSPQAKETQYF. The CDR3 coding sequence is TGTGCCAGCTCACCTCAAGCCAAAGAGACCCAGTACTTC.